Following are 23 T cell receptor beta chains from one sample sequenced in a study of kidney transplant recipient with SARS-CoV-2 infection. TCRdb re-called the reads with MiXCR, one entry per CDR3 protein. The sample holds under 250,000 distinct CDR3 sequences; 29% are singletons and the top ten take under 7.5%. The input for sequencing was a blood sample, taken at baseline and on day 111 from a kidney transplant recipient. The receptor source for this set is a male patient between 25 and 39 years old who had COVID-19 and was a kidney transplant recipient. Part of the T cells may come from the graft donor.

In its sample, this clonotype was seen many times. The V and J genes are TRBV25-1 and TRBJ2-5; perhaps TRBD1 as D (6 bases). Germline CDR1 and CDR2: MGHDK and SYGVNS. The CDR3 extends over 13 amino acids. Trimming removed 2 bases from V and 3 bases from J, with 7 bases in between. The CDR3 region has the DNA TGTGCCAGCAGTGAAGCAGGGGAAGAGACCCAGTACTTC. Translated: CASSEAGEETQYF.

This clonotype was observed many times. This rearrangement joins TRBV7-6 to TRBJ1-2; D is undetermined. Trimming pared 5 bases from V and 4 bases from J, leaving 23 bases between. The CDR3 consists of 17 residues. Germline assignment: CDR1 SGHVS and CDR2 FNYEAQ. The CDR3 loop is CASSRAGESRKTYGYTF. Here the CDR3 DNA reads TGTGCCAGCAGCCGTGCAGGTGAATCTCGAAAGACCTATGGCTACACCTTC.

The chain has TRBV29-1 and TRBJ2-3; D might be TRBD2 (5 bases). The V gene's germline CDR1 is SQVTM and CDR2 ANQGSEA. Trimming shortened V by 2 bases and J by 6 bases, and 15 bases separated the two germline ends. The CDR3 is 14 residues long. This CDR3 reads CSVESGGSSDTQYF. DNA for the CDR3: TGCAGCGTTGAATCGGGTGGGAGCAGTGATACGCAGTATTTT.

About this clonotype: Possible read error: a much larger clone is one base away. The CDR3 coding sequence is TGTGCCAGCAGCTTTGGTCGGAATCAGCCCCGGCATTTT. Amino acids: CASSFGRNQPRHF. The V gene is TRBV12-2, the J gene TRBJ1-5. TRBV12-2 is tagged as a pseudogene. The CDR3 sequence is 13 residues long.

About this clonotype itself: This CDR3 fails to terminate in the conserved phenylalanine or tryptophan, so it likely reflects a read error. This rearrangement joins TRBV10-2 to TRBJ1-1, with unresolved D. V lost 6 bases to trimming and J lost 0 bases, with 8 bases between them. The V gene's germline CDR1 is WSHSY and CDR2 SAAADI. This CDR3 contains 13 residues. The CDR3 nucleotides are TGCGCCAGCAGCCCGACATTGAACACTGAAGCTTTCCTT. Translated, it gives CASSPTLNTEAFL.

This clonotype was observed at least ten times. J is TRBJ2-5 and V is TRBV2; possibly TRBD1 for D (6 bases). CDR1 is SNHLY and CDR2 is FYNNEI in the germline V gene. The V end lost 5 bases, the J end lost 1 base, and 11 bases lay between the germline ends. The CDR3 has 14 residues. CDR3 bases: TGTGCCAGCAGTTCCCGGACAGCCCAAGAGACCCAGTACTTC. Protein product: CASSSRTAQETQYF.

A remark on this clonotype: A much larger clone lies one base from this, so it may be a read error. The missing conserved phenylalanine or tryptophan at the end of this CDR3 makes a read error likely. CDR3 sequence reads: CASSGTTGNTEAFS. The DNA of the CDR3 is TGTGCCAGCAGCGGCACGACAGGGAACACTGAAGCTTTCTCT. The V gene is TRBV7-9, the J gene TRBJ1-1; weak D call: TRBD1 (6 bases). V lost 5 bases to trimming and J lost 1 base, with 11 bases between them. The CDR3 consists of 14 residues. The germline V gene encodes CDR1 SEHNR and CDR2 FQNEAQ (reference sequence).

This rearrangement joins TRBV7-6 to TRBJ1-2, with D unresolved. The CDR3 length is 17 residues. V dropped 5 bases and J dropped 4 bases, with 23 bases sitting between them. Germline values: CDR1 SGHVS, CDR2 FNYEAQ. CDR3 coding DNA: TGTGCCAGCAGCAGACCGCGTGAATCTCGAAAGACCTATGGCTACACCTTC. This sequence encodes CASSRPRESRKTYGYTF.

Remarks on this clonotype: Possible read error: a much larger clone is one base away. The chain employs TRBV5-1 and TRBJ2-7; D gene ambiguous. With 1 base removed from V and 4 bases from J, the gap between germline ends came to 18 bases. This CDR3 comprises 16 residues. Germline lookup yields CDR1 SGHRS and CDR2 YFSETQ. The CDR3 nucleotides are TGCGCCAGCAGCTTGAATGGAATAAATATCGGTTACGAGCAGTACTTC. Its translation is CASSLNGINIGYEQYF.

Comments on this clonotype: A read error may produce the germline difference seen at one junction end. This sequence joins TRBV5-6 and TRBJ2-2, with 9 bases fitting TRBD1. CDR1 SGHDT and CDR2 YYEEEE come from the germline V gene. This CDR3 spans 16 amino acids. The CDR3 nucleotides are TGTGCCAACAGCTTGGGGTTGGACAGGGGACCCGGGGAGCTGTTTTTT. It encodes CANSLGLDRGPGELFF.

This clonotype was seen at least ten times. J is TRBJ1-4 and V is TRBV7-9; D is unclear. V was clipped by 5 bases and J by 8 bases, with 18 bases between them. The V gene's germline CDR1 is SEHNR and CDR2 FQNEAQ (reference sequence). The CDR3 extends over 15 amino acids. CDR3 residues: CASSPGGQITEKLFF. The CDR3 coding sequence is TGTGCCAGCAGCCCAGGAGGGCAGATCACCGAAAAACTGTTTTTT.

In the case of this clonotype: This could be a read error, since a much larger clone is one nucleotide away. This chain connects TRBV5-3 to TRBJ1-2; D gene ambiguous. TRBV5-3 is an ORF; its function is uncertain. The CDR3 consists of 16 residues. V was pared by 10 bases and J by 4 bases, with 26 bases between. The DNA of the CDR3 is TGTGCCGGATTCTGCAGAGTGGTGAGAAAGACCTATGGCTACACCTTC. Translating gives CAGFCRVVRKTYGYTF.

With respect to this clonotype: A much larger clone lies a single base off, so this may be a read error. This chain links TRBV18 with TRBJ2-3, with 9 bases lining up with TRBD1. The V segment lost 5 bases and the J segment 4 bases; nucleotides outside the gene matches: 7. CDR1 KGHSH and CDR2 LQKENI come from the germline V gene. This CDR3 has 15 residues. The CDR3 spells CASSRDRVPADTQYF. The DNA for the CDR3 is TGTGCCAGCTCAAGGGACAGGGTCCCCGCAGATACGCAGTATTTT.

Ten or more counts support this clonotype. One junction end does not reproduce the germline sequence, and a read error may be involved. The CDR3 bases are TGTGCCAGCAGTTACTCCGGCACAGATACGCAGTATTTT. This gives the protein CASSYSGTDTQYF. V is TRBV5-1 and J is TRBJ2-3; D call uncertain. Looked up from germline, CDR1 is SGHRS and CDR2 is YFSETQ. This CDR3 has 13 residues.

This clonotype appeared many times. V is TRBV7-2 and J is TRBJ1-2; D is ambiguous. V was shortened by 5 bases and J by 4 bases, with 23 bases between the two germline ends. The germline V gene encodes CDR1 SGHTA and CDR2 FQGNSA. CDR3 size: 17 residues. In nucleotides, the CDR3 is TGTGCCAGCAGCCATGTGCGCAGAGACGGAAAGACCTATGGCTACACCTTC. Its protein product is CASSHVRRDGKTYGYTF. Together with reference TRBV7-2 and TRBJ1-2, the CDR3 gives the full variable domain: GAGVSQSPSNKVTEKGKDVELRCDPISGHTALYWYRQSLGQGLEFLIYFQGNSAPDKSGLPSDRFSAERTGGSVSTLTIQRTQQEDSAVYLCASSHVRRDGKTYGYTFGSGTRLTVV.

This clonotype came up many times. The V and J genes are TRBV10-3 and TRBJ2-3; D call uncertain. V lost 0 bases and J lost 2, with 12 bases in between. CDR1 and CDR2 from the germline V gene are ENHRY and SYGVKD. The CDR3 length is 16 residues. CDR3 residues: CAISESWTTNTDTQYF. In DNA form, the CDR3 reads TGTGCCATCAGTGAGTCCTGGACGACCAACACAGATACGCAGTATTTT.

The chain is built from TRBV6-2 or TRBV6-3 and TRBJ1-4; D perhaps matches TRBD1 (5 bases). V was trimmed by 2 bases and J by 3 bases, leaving 13 bases between them. The CDR3 sequence is 16 residues long. Per germline, CDR1 MNHEY and CDR2 SVGEGT. The CDR3 region is CASSYGEGAANEKLFF. The CDR3 nucleotides read TGTGCCAGCAGTTACGGCGAAGGGGCGGCTAATGAAAAACTGTTTTTT.

This clonotype was observed many times. The chain has TRBV20-1 and TRBJ2-7; unclear D gene. The CDR3 is 13 amino acids. V was pared by 3 bases and J by 1 base, with 10 bases between. CDR1 and CDR2 from the germline V gene are DFQATT and SNEGSKA (reference sequence). This CDR3 is CSARRGPSYEQYF. DNA of the CDR3: TGCAGTGCTAGGCGAGGACCATCCTACGAGCAGTACTTC.

With respect to this clonotype: A much larger clone differs by one base, so this may be a read error. The genes are TRBV11-3 and TRBJ2-3; 11 positions match TRBD2. Germline CDR1 is SGHNT and CDR2 is YENEEA. This CDR3 has 19 amino acids. V lost 3 bases and J lost 0; bases outside the gene matches: 11. The CDR3 loop is CASSFWGLAAATSTDTQYF. The CDR3, as DNA: TGTGCCAGCAGCTTCTGGGGACTAGCGGCAGCCACAAGCACAGATACGCAGTATTTT. Variable domain in full (rest from reference TRBV11-3 and TRBJ2-3): EAGVVQSPRYKIIEKKQPVAFWCNPISGHNTLYWYLQNLGQGPELLIRYENEEAVDDSQLPKDRFSAERLKGVDSTLKIQPAELGDSAVYLCASSFWGLAAATSTDTQYFGPGTRLTVL.

This clonotype was counted ten times or more. The J gene is TRBJ1-2, the V gene TRBV24-1, with no clear D. CDR1 KGHDR and CDR2 SFDVKD come from the germline V gene. Trimming took 9 bases from V and 8 from J, leaving 15 bases between them. This CDR3 is built from 12 residues. CDR3 residues: CATGEGPGGYTF. The CDR3 DNA reads TGTGCCACCGGAGAGGGCCCAGGAGGCTACACCTTC.

This clonotype was seen at least ten times. The junction and the germline gene differ at one end; a read error may be behind it. This chain joins TRBV14 and TRBJ2-7; a possible D gene is TRBD1 (6 bases). CDR3 length: 13 amino acids. Germline V lookup: CDR1 SGHDN, CDR2 FVKESK. CDR3 DNA sequence: TGTGCCAGCAGCCAGGGGGCCTCCCACGAGCAGTACTTC. Encoded protein: CASSQGASHEQYF.

This clonotype occurred many times. The chain links TRBV3-1 to TRBJ2-5; no clear D gene. Germline-derived CDR1 and CDR2 are LGHDT and YNNKEL (reference sequence). The V and J ends lost 5 bases and 5 bases respectively, with 24 bases between them. This CDR3 comprises 17 residues. The CDR3 DNA follows: TGTGCCAGCAGCAGGTGTCGTCCCATTTCTTTCTCTGAGACCCAGTACTTC. Protein product: CASSRCRPISFSETQYF.

The chain links TRBV24-1 to TRBJ2-3, with TRBD2 matching over 11 bases. CDR3 length: 15 amino acids. V gave up 2 bases and J gave up 9 bases; unmatched junction bases: 6. CDR1 is KGHDR and CDR2 is SFDVKD in the germline V gene. CDR3 nucleotides: TGTGCCACCAGTGATTATAGCGGGGGGGGGGACACGCAGTATTTT. The encoded protein is CATSDYSGGGDTQYF.